Below, 30 T cell receptor beta chains from the same sample are listed, as sequenced in a study of T cells in localized non-small cell lung cancer. The protocol was immunoSEQ multiplex PCR, while the TCRdb copy is restricted to in-frame clones and leaves out a portion. Of approximately 100,000 clones detected, roughly 93% appear once; the ten largest clones hold over 4%. Sequencing used PBMCs, obtained before any cancer treatment. These receptors were collected from a woman aged 35 to 70 with stage II squamous cell lung carcinoma.

V gene TRBV30 combines with J gene TRBJ2-5, with D unclear. The V gene's germline CDR1 is GTSNPN and CDR2 SVGIG (reference sequence). Trimming took 4 bases from V and 5 from J, leaving 8 bases between them. The CDR3 totals 11 residues. The chain's CDR3 is CAWMAAETQYF. In nucleotides, the CDR3 is TGTGCCTGGATGGCGGCGGAGACCCAGTACTTC.

The V call is TRBV28, the J call TRBJ1-2, with a tentative D call TRBD1 (6 bases). Trimming took off 10 bases at V and 0 bases at J, with 12 bases between the two ends. Germline loops: CDR1 MDHEN, CDR2 SYDVKM. This CDR3 contains 13 residues. The CDR3 region has the DNA TGTGCCATAGGACAGACTCCTAACTATGGCTACACCTTC. The encoded protein is CAIGQTPNYGYTF.

This chain links TRBV2 with TRBJ2-5; 8 bases are shared with TRBD1. V was clipped by 5 bases and J by 5 bases; unmatched bases: 10. Germline V gene lookup returns CDR1 SNHLY and CDR2 FYNNEI. The CDR3 totals 15 residues. CDR3 sequence (DNA): TGTGCCAGCAGTCCGTCGGACAGGGCCTGGGAGACCCAGTACTTC. Amino acids: CASSPSDRAWETQYF.

The chain carries TRBV7-9 and TRBJ2-5; D is perhaps TRBD1 (5 bases). Per the germline V gene, CDR1 is SEHNR and CDR2 is FQNEAQ (reference sequence). The CDR3 spans 16 residues. Trimming stripped 1 base from V and 1 base from J, with 13 bases between. This CDR3 reads CASSLGPGLGQETQYF. In DNA, the CDR3 is TGTGCCAGCAGCTTAGGCCCAGGGTTGGGCCAAGAGACCCAGTACTTC.

This chain links TRBV28 with TRBJ1-2; D is perhaps TRBD1 (5 bases). The V and J ends lost 5 bases and 3 bases respectively, with 13 bases between them. The CDR3 totals 14 residues. Germline CDR1 is MDHEN and CDR2 is SYDVKM. Written as DNA, the CDR3 is TGTGCCAGCAGTATCACCGGGGGTTACTATGGCTACACCTTC. As protein: CASSITGGYYGYTF.

The chain couples TRBV5-4 to TRBJ1-2; 7 bases fit TRBD1. Germline loops: CDR1 SGHNT, CDR2 YYREEE (reference sequence). The J segment lost 6 bases and the V segment lost 3 bases, leaving 8 bases of the junction unmatched. CDR3 length equals 14 residues. As DNA, the CDR3 is TGTGCCAGCAGCTACACCGGACAGGAACATGGCTACACCTTC. It is translated as CASSYTGQEHGYTF.

The rearrangement joins TRBV30 to TRBJ1-6; weak D call: TRBD1 (5 bases). V dropped 3 bases and J dropped 7 bases, with 22 bases sitting between them. Germline V CDR1 and CDR2: GTSNPN, SVGIG (reference sequence). The CDR3 totals 17 residues. CDR3 nucleotide sequence: TGTGCCTGGAGCCCCCCGACCCCGGGACGTTCGAATTCACCCCTCCACTTT. Protein product: CAWSPPTPGRSNSPLHF.

This chain links TRBV28 with TRBJ2-3, with TRBD2 matching 7 bases. CDR1 and CDR2 from the germline V gene are MDHEN and SYDVKM. The trim removed 6 bases at V and 4 bases at J, leaving 4 bases unmatched. The CDR3 is made up of 13 amino acids. The CDR3 bases are TGTGCCAGCAGCGACGCGGGGGCAGATACGCAGTATTTT. Amino acids: CASSDAGADTQYF.

The V call is TRBV4-1, the J call TRBJ1-1, with TRBD1 identical over 9 bases. The CDR3 is 14 amino acids. CDR1 and CDR2 (germline): MGHRA, YSYEKL. V was clipped by 8 bases and J by 4 bases; unmatched bases: 8. For the CDR3, the DNA is TGCGCCAGCGGAGGAGTGACAGGGGGCACTGAAGCTTTCTTT. Translating it yields CASGGVTGGTEAFF.

This clone has only one observation. The V call is TRBV7-9, the J call TRBJ2-7; TRBD1 matches at 9 bases. The CDR3 is 15 amino acids. Germline V CDR1 and CDR2: SEHNR, FQNEAQ (reference sequence). J gave up 7 bases and V 6 bases, and 13 bases lay outside the gene matches. CDR3: CASRPTGTGIPEQYF. In DNA form, the CDR3 reads TGTGCCAGCAGGCCTACCGGGACAGGGATACCTGAGCAGTACTTC.

This chain uses TRBV28 with TRBJ1-1; no definite D call. Germline V gene sequence: CDR1 MDHEN, CDR2 SYDVKM. The CDR3 has 11 residues. V was trimmed by 7 bases and J by 1 base, leaving 4 bases between them. The CDR3 is CASNRNTEAFF. DNA for the CDR3: TGTGCCAGCAACCGGAACACTGAAGCTTTCTTT.

The genes are TRBV5-1 and TRBJ2-3; possible D gene TRBD2, 5 bases. Trimming removed 0 bases from V and 4 bases from J, with 9 bases in between. The CDR3 is 14 amino acids. From germline, CDR1 is SGHRS and CDR2 YFSETQ. For the CDR3, the DNA is TGCGCCAGCAGCTTGGGAGGGCCGGCAGATACGCAGTATTTT. Encoded protein: CASSLGGPADTQYF.

The chain recombines TRBV15 with TRBJ1-5; D is ambiguous. The V gene lost 3 bases and the J gene lost 0 bases, with 6 bases spanning the gap. Per the germline V gene, CDR1 is LNHNV and CDR2 is YYDKDF (reference sequence). The CDR3 has 14 amino acids. The CDR3 DNA follows: TGTGCCACCAGCAGGACCAGTAGCAATCAGCCCCAGCATTTT. Translating it yields CATSRTSSNQPQHF.

Notes on this clone: The germline gene is not matched at one end of the junction; a read error may be the cause. The rearrangement uses TRBV6-1 and TRBJ1-1, with D perhaps matching TRBD1 (6 bases). This CDR3 contains 12 residues. Per germline, CDR1 MNHNS and CDR2 SASEGT. The CDR3 region is CASSEGHLLGRF. The CDR3 DNA is TGTGCCAGCAGTGAGGGACACCTTTTGGGACGCTTT.

The J gene is TRBJ2-2, the V gene TRBV5-1; possibly TRBD1 or TRBD2 for D (6 bases each). CDR1 SGHRS and CDR2 YFSETQ come from the germline V gene. V was pared by 0 bases and J by 2 bases, with 8 bases between. The length of the CDR3 is 15 residues. CDR3 amino acids: CASSLEGGNTGELFF. The CDR3 nucleotides are TGCGCCAGCAGCTTGGAGGGGGGAAACACCGGGGAGCTGTTTTTT. The full variable domain, completed using reference TRBV5-1 and TRBJ2-2, is KAGVTQTPRYLIKTRGQQVTLSCSPISGHRSVSWYQQTPGQGLQFLFEYFSETQRNKGNFPGRFSGRQFSNSRSEMNVSTLELGDSALYLCASSLEGGNTGELFFGEGSRLTVL.

V and J are TRBV5-5 and TRBJ1-1, with D uncertain. Per the germline V gene, CDR1 is SGHKS and CDR2 is YYEKEE (reference sequence). V shed 5 bases and J shed 0 bases, with 2 bases lying between them. This CDR3 region has 11 residues. The CDR3 protein is CASRMNTEAFF. The CDR3 DNA is TGTGCCAGCAGAATGAACACTGAAGCTTTCTTT.

The chain joins TRBV6-1 to TRBJ2-5; tentative D call: TRBD1 (6 bases). CDR3 length equals 13 residues. Germline V gene data show CDR1 as MNHNS and CDR2 as SASEGT. The germline V and J ends were trimmed by 2 bases and 5 bases, with 9 bases remaining between them. The CDR3 region is CASSETGSETQYF. Here the CDR3 DNA reads TGTGCCAGCAGTGAAACAGGGTCGGAGACCCAGTACTTC.

The chain uses TRBV29-1 and TRBJ1-4; TRBD1 matches 8 bases. V was clipped by 7 bases and J by 7 bases; unmatched bases: 17. The V gene's germline CDR1 is SQVTM and CDR2 ANQGSEA. The CDR3 extends over 16 amino acids. DNA of the CDR3: TGCAGCGCGGCGACTGGGCAGGGGGCAAGGATTGAAAAACTGTTTTTT. It yields the protein CSAATGQGARIEKLFF.

The chain uses TRBV19 and TRBJ1-5; no reliable D call. The CDR3 has 13 amino acids. V was cut by 2 bases and J by 5 bases, with 7 bases left in between. Germline assignment: CDR1 LNHDA and CDR2 SQIVND (reference sequence). This CDR3 reads CASSIQRDQPQHF. In nucleotides, the CDR3 is TGTGCCAGTAGTATACAGAGAGATCAGCCCCAGCATTTT. The variable domain in full, completed from reference TRBV19 and TRBJ1-5, reads DGGITQSPKYLFRKEGQNVTLSCEQNLNHDAMYWYRQDPGQGLRLIYYSQIVNDFQKGDIAEGYSVSREKKESFPLTVTSAQKNPTAFYLCASSIQRDQPQHFGDGTRLSIL.

This chain connects TRBV6-1 to TRBJ1-1; D is uncertain. CDR1 and CDR2 from the germline V gene are MNHNS and SASEGT. Trimming took off 3 bases at V and 4 bases at J, with 6 bases between the two ends. The CDR3 runs 12 residues. The CDR3 reads CASSEWATEAFF. CDR3 coding DNA: TGTGCCAGCAGTGAGTGGGCCACTGAAGCTTTCTTT.

The rearrangement links TRBV19 to TRBJ1-2; D is ambiguous. The V end was cut by 9 bases, the J end by 0 bases, with 17 bases between. Germline assignment: CDR1 LNHDA and CDR2 SQIVND (reference sequence). The CDR3 has 15 residues. The CDR3 loop is CASTLHADTNYGYTF. As DNA, the CDR3 is TGTGCCAGCACCTTACATGCCGACACTAACTATGGCTACACCTTC.

The J gene is TRBJ1-1, the V gene TRBV5-1, with D hard to call. The CDR3 spans 14 residues. Between the trimmed V and J ends, which lost 0 bases and 0 bases, there was a span of 6 bases. The germline V gene has CDR1 SGHRS and CDR2 YFSETQ. CDR3 protein: CASSLEQMNTEAFF. The CDR3 DNA reads TGCGCCAGCAGCTTGGAACAGATGAACACTGAAGCTTTCTTT. Complete variable domain (other parts from reference TRBV5-1 and TRBJ1-1): KAGVTQTPRYLIKTRGQQVTLSCSPISGHRSVSWYQQTPGQGLQFLFEYFSETQRNKGNFPGRFSGRQFSNSRSEMNVSTLELGDSALYLCASSLEQMNTEAFFGQGTRLTVV.

V and J are TRBV27 and TRBJ2-1; D unresolved. The germline V gene encodes CDR1 MNHEY and CDR2 SMNVEV (reference sequence). V lost 7 bases, J lost 4 bases, and 2 bases lay in between. This CDR3 contains 10 residues. The CDR3 bases are TGTGCCAGCATGTACAATGAGCAGTTCTTC. Residues: CASMYNEQFF.

The rearrangement uses TRBV2 and TRBJ1-1; D might be TRBD1 (6 bases). The CDR3 loop spans 15 amino acids. The V and J ends lost 7 bases and 5 bases respectively, with 20 bases between them. The germline V gene encodes CDR1 SNHLY and CDR2 FYNNEI. This CDR3 is CASILLEVQGTEAFF. Written as DNA, the CDR3 is TGTGCCAGCATTCTCCTCGAGGTACAGGGAACTGAAGCTTTCTTT. Together with reference TRBV2 and TRBJ1-1, the CDR3 gives the full variable domain: EPEVTQTPSHQVTQMGQEVILRCVPISNHLYFYWYRQILGQKVEFLVSFYNNEISEKSEIFDDQFSVERPDGSNFTLKIRSTKLEDSAMYFCASILLEVQGTEAFFGQGTRLTVV.

The gene calls are TRBV2 and TRBJ2-1; 10 bases are shared with TRBD1. V lost 8 bases to trimming and J lost 6 bases; unmatched junction nucleotides: 7. CDR1 is SNHLY, CDR2 FYNNEI, per germline. The CDR3 is 14 residues long. CDR3 residues: CASYGQGEINEQFF. The DNA of the CDR3 is TGTGCCAGCTATGGACAGGGGGAAATCAATGAGCAGTTCTTC.

This chain links TRBV5-1 with TRBJ2-3; D unresolved. The CDR3 has 14 amino acids. V shed 6 bases and J shed 0 bases, with 11 bases lying between them. Germline values: CDR1 SGHRS, CDR2 YFSETQ. In DNA, the CDR3 is TGCGCCAGCACCGATCACTGGAGCACAGATACGCAGTATTTT. Translating gives CASTDHWSTDTQYF.

This chain uses TRBV11-2 with TRBJ2-2, with D perhaps TRBD1 or TRBD2 (5 bases each). V gave up 1 base and J gave up 5 bases, with 8 bases separating them. The germline CDR1 and CDR2 sequences are SGHAT and FQNNGV. The CDR3 has 14 amino acids. The CDR3 is CASSLVGGTGELFF. CDR3 bases: TGTGCCAGCAGCTTAGTTGGGGGTACCGGGGAGCTGTTTTTT.

J is TRBJ1-1 and V is TRBV9; 9 nucleotides line up with TRBD1. From germline, CDR1 is SGDLS and CDR2 YYNGEE. V lost 3 bases to trimming and J lost 5 bases; unmatched junction nucleotides: 8. The CDR3 is 15 residues long. This CDR3 is CASSEEQGAWTEAFF. The CDR3 coding sequence is TGTGCCAGCAGCGAGGAACAGGGGGCCTGGACTGAAGCTTTCTTT. Full variable domain (outside the CDR3, taken from reference TRBV9 and TRBJ1-1): DSGVTQTPKHLITATGQRVTLRCSPRSGDLSVYWYQQSLDQGLQFLIQYYNGEERAKGNILERFSAQQFPDLHSELNLSSLELGDSALYFCASSEEQGAWTEAFFGQGTRLTVV.

This clone was seen only a few times. The chain links TRBV6-6 to TRBJ1-4; a weak D match, TRBD1 (5 bases). The CDR3 consists of 14 residues. Per germline, CDR1 MNHNY and CDR2 SVGAGI (reference sequence). V gave up 4 bases and J gave up 8 bases, with 14 bases separating them. The CDR3 bases are TGTGCCAGCAGTTTTAGGGACGGAGGGGAAAAACTGTTTTTT. This translates into CASSFRDGGEKLFF.

This clone was seen repeatedly, ten times or more. The chain employs TRBV28 and TRBJ1-2, with 7 bases matching TRBD1. The CDR3 spans 15 residues. Trimming removed 1 base from V and 0 bases from J; junction bases left unmatched: 2. CDR1 and CDR2 (germline): MDHEN, SYDVKM. The CDR3 loop reads CASSLFQGANYGYTF. In DNA form, the CDR3 reads TGTGCCAGCAGTTTATTTCAGGGGGCTAACTATGGCTACACCTTC.